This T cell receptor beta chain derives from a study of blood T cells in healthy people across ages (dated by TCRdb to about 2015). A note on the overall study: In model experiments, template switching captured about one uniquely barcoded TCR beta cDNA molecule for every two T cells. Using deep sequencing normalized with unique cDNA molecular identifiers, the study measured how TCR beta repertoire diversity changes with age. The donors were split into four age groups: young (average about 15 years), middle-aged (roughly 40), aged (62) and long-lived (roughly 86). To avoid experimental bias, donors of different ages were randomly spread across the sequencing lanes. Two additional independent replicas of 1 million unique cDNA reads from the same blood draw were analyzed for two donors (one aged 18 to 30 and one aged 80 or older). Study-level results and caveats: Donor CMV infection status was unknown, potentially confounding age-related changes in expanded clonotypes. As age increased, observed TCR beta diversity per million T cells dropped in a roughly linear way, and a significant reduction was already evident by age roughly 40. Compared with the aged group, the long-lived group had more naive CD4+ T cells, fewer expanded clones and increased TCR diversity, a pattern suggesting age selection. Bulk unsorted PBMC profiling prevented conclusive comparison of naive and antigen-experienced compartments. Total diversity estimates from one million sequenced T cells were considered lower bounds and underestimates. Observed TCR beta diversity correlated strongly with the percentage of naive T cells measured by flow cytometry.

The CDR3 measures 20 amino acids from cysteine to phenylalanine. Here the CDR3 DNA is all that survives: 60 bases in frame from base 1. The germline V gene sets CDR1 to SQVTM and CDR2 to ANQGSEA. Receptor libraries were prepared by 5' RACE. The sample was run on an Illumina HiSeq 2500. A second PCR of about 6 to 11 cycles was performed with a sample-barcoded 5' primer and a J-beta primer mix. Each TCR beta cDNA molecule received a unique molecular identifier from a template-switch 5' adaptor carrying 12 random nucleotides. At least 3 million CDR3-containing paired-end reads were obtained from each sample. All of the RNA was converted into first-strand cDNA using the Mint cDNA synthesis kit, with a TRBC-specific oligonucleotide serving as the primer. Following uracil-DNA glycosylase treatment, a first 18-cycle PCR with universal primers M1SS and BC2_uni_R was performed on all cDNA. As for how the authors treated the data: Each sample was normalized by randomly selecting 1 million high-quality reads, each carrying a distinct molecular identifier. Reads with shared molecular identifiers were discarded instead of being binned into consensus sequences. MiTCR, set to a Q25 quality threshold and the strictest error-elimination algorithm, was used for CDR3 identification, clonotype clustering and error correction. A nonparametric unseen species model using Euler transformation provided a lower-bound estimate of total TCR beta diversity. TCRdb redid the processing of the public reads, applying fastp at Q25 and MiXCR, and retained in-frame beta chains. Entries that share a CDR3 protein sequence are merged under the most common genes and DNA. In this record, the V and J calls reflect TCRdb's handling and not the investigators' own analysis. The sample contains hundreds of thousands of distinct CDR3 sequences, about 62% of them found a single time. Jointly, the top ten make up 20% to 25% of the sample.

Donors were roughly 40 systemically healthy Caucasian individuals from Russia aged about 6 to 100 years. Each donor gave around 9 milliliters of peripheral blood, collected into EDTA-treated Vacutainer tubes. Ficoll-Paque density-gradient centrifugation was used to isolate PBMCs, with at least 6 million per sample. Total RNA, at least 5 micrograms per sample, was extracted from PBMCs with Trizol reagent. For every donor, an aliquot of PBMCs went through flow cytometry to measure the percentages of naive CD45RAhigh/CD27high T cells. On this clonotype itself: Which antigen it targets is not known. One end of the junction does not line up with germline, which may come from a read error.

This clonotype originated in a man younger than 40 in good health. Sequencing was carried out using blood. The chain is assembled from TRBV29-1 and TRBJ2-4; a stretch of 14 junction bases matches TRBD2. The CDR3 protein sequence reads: CSVAGLGLAGEWGAKNIRYF. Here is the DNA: TGCAGCGTTGCTGGATTGGGACTAGCGGGAGAATGGGGGGCCAAAAACATTCGGTACTTC.